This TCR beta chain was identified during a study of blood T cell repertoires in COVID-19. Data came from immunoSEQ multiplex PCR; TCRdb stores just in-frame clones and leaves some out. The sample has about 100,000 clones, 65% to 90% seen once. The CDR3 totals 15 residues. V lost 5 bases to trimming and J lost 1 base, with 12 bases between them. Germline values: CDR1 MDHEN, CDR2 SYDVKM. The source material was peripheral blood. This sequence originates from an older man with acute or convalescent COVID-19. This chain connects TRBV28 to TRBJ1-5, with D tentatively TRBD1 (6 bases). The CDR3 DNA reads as TGTGCCAGCAGTGTCCTCACAGGGAGCAATCAGCCCCAGCATTTT. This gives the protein CASSVLTGSNQPQHF.